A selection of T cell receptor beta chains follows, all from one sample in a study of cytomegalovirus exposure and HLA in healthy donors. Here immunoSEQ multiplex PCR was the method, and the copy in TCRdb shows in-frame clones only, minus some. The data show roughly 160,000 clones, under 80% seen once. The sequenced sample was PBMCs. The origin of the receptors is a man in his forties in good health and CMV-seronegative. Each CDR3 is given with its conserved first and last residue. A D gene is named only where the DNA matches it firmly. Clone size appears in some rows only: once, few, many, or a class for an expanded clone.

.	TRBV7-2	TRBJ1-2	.	TGTGCCAGCAGCTTAGCAGTACAGGGAGATGGCTACACCTTC	CASSLAVQGDGYTF
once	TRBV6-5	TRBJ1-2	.	TGTGCCAGCAGTTATCGGGGAGGCGGCTACACCTTC	CASSYRGGGYTF
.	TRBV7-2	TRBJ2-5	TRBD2	TGTGCCAGCAGCTCCAGAGCGGGGTGGGAGACCCAGTACTTC	CASSSRAGWETQYF
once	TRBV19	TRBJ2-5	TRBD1	TGTGCCAGTACGGCGCGGACAGGGGCTATGGAGACCCAGTACTTC	CASTARTGAMETQYF
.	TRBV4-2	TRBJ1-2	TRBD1	TGTGCCAGCAGCGCGGAGGACAGGGCAGACACCTTC	CASSAEDRADTF
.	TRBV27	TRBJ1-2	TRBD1	TGTGCCAGCAGTTCGGGGACAGGGCTCTATGGCTACACCTTC	CASSSGTGLYGYTF
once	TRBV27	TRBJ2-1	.	TGTGCCAGCAGCCGGGGAAATGAGCAGTTCTTC	CASSRGNEQFF
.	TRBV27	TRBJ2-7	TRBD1	TGTGCCAGCAGTTTCCTCTGGGGCGGACAGGGGGTTTACGGGCAGTACTTC	CASSFLWGGQGVYGQYF
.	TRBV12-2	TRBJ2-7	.	TGTGCAAGTCGCTTTCGGTTGAGCTCCTACGAGCAGTACTTC	CASRFRLSSYEQYF
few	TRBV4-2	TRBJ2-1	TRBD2	TGTGCCAGCAGCCAGTCTAGCGGGCCCGCCTACAATGAGCAGTTCTTC	CASSQSSGPAYNEQFF
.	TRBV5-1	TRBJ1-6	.	TGCGCCAGCAGCTTATTGAGCTCCTATAATTCACCCCTCCACTTT	CASSLLSSYNSPLHF
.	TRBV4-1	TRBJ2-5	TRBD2	TGCGCCAGCAGCCAACCTAGCGGCCAAGAGACCCAGTACTTC	CASSQPSGQETQYF
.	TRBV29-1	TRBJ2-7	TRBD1	TGCAGCGCCCACCCAGGGGGCGACGAGCAGTACTTC	CSAHPGGDEQYF
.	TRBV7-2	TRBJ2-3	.	TGTGCCAGCAGCTTAGATGGCTCGAGGGCAGATACGCAGTATTTT	CASSLDGSRADTQYF
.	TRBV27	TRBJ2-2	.	TGTGCCAGCACATACAGGAACACCGGGGAGCTGTTTTTT	CASTYRNTGELFF
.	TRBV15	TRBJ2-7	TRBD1	TGTGCCACCAGCAGAGATGACAGGGGCTACGAGCAGTACTTC	CATSRDDRGYEQYF
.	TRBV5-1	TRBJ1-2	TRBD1	TGCGCCAGCAGCTTTTCAGGGGGCGAAAGAGGCTACACCTTC	CASSFSGGERGYTF
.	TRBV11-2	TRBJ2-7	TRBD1	TGTGCCAGCAGCTTAGCCCAGGGACAGGGGAGGGAGCAGTACTTC	CASSLAQGQGREQYF
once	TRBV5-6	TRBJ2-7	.	TGTGCCAGCAGCGTGGGGCCGGGCGAGCAGTACTTC	CASSVGPGEQYF
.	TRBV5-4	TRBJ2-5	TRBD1	TGTGCCAGCAGCTTGCAGGGGGCGCGAGAGACCCAGTACTTC	CASSLQGARETQYF
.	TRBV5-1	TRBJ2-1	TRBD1	TGCGCCAGAGCGACAGGGTCCTACAATGAGCAGTTCTTC	CARATGSYNEQFF
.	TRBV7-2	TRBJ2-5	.	TGTGCCAGCAGCTTCGTATCGGAGACCCAGTACTTC	CASSFVSETQYF
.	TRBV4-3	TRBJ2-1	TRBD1	TGCGCCAGCAGCCAAGGGGCCGGGACAGGGGGCAGTGAGCAGTTCTTC	CASSQGAGTGGSEQFF
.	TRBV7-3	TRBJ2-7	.	TGTGCCAGCAGCATCGGAGGTCGGGCCTACGAGCAGTACTTC	CASSIGGRAYEQYF